This T cell receptor beta chain was identified in a study of blood T cell repertoires in COVID-19. Using immunoSEQ multiplex PCR, the repertoire was profiled, and TCRdb retains in-frame clones only, with some absent. The sample consists of 130,000 or so clones, roughly 88% of them appearing once. Per the germline V gene, CDR1 is MGHRA and CDR2 is YSYEKL. CDR3 size: 16 residues. V dropped 1 base and J dropped 4 bases, with 11 bases sitting between them. The sample comprised peripheral blood. This chain uses TRBV4-1 with TRBJ1-6; D gene unclear. The sequence was obtained from a man aged 50 or older with acute or convalescent COVID-19. Written as DNA, the CDR3 is TGCGCCAGCAGCCAAGCCGAGAGCGTATATAATTCACCCCTCCACTTT. It yields the protein CASSQAESVYNSPLHF.